This entry lists 24 T cell receptor beta chains sequenced from one sample in a study of post-analysis software for immune sequencing data. Antigens of these TCRs are unknown. Sequencing libraries made from TCR beta cDNA carried unique molecular identifiers. TCRdb recomputed calls from the PCR reads with MiXCR, one row per CDR3 protein. This sample has some 890,000 distinct CDR3 sequences, with approximately 57% found just once. Whole-study results and caveats: When patients were compared with controls, 4 or 5 TRBV segments were more frequent, TRBV5-6, TRBV5-1 and TRBV20-1 among them.

Sequenced sample: blood. The receptors originated from a girl aged 10 to 17 with multiple sclerosis.

The rearrangement joins TRBV10-1 to TRBJ2-5; D could derive from TRBD1 or TRBD2 (5 bases each). Per the germline V gene, CDR1 is WNHNN and CDR2 is SYGVQD (reference sequence). The CDR3 extends over 15 amino acids. Trimming shortened V by 3 bases and J by 2 bases, and 13 bases separated the two germline ends. CDR3 region: CASSESAGGQETQYF. The CDR3 DNA reads TGCGCCAGCAGTGAATCAGCTGGGGGTCAAGAGACCCAGTACTTC.

V is TRBV14 and J is TRBJ2-5, with a weak D call TRBD2 (5 bases). The end of the DNA aligns better with TRBJ2-7, so the J call may be wrong. Germline V gene sequence: CDR1 SGHDN, CDR2 FVKESK. The CDR3 has 13 amino acids. The CDR3 DNA sequence: TGTGCCAGCAGCCAAGATAGGGCGGGCGAGCAGTACTTC. Its translation: CASSQDRAGEQYF.

The rearrangement links TRBV7-9 to TRBJ2-7, with D uncertain. Germline V gene sequence: CDR1 SEHNR, CDR2 FQNEAQ (reference sequence). The CDR3 is made up of 16 amino acids. Trimming took off 7 bases at V and 0 bases at J, with 19 bases between the two ends. In nucleotides, the CDR3 is TGTGCCAGCACCCCGAGGCCGGGCTTGACCTCCTACGAGCAGTACTTC. Its translation is CASTPRPGLTSYEQYF.

Only a few counts were recorded for this clonotype. CDR3 nucleotides: TGTGCCAGCAGTTTAGCGCCAGGACTAGCGGGAGGGGGATACGAGCAGTACTTC. Translation: CASSLAPGLAGGGYEQYF. V is TRBV12-3 or TRBV12-4 and J is TRBJ2-7, with 15 bases identical to TRBD2. This CDR3 has 18 residues. V lost 0 bases, J lost 4 bases, and 7 bases stayed unmatched.

About this clonotype: A read error may account for a junction end that differs from germline. The V gene is TRBV5-1, the J gene TRBJ1-1; possible D gene TRBD1, 5 bases. Germline CDR1 is SGHRS and CDR2 is YFSETQ. This CDR3 contains 13 residues. In nucleotides, the CDR3 is TGTGCCAGCAGCCCGGGGGGAGGCACTGAAGCTTTCTTT. Translated: CASSPGGGTEAFF.

This clonotype was picked up many times. V gene TRBV14 combines with J gene TRBJ2-5, with D uncertain. With 4 bases removed from V and 1 base from J, the gap between germline ends came to 13 bases. CDR1 is SGHDN, CDR2 FVKESK, per germline. The CDR3 extends over 15 amino acids. In DNA form, the CDR3 reads TGTGCCAGCAGCCGGAAAAGTGGGCTCCAAGAGACCCAGTACTTC. Translation: CASSRKSGLQETQYF.

The chain employs TRBV6-1 and TRBJ1-1; D may be TRBD1 (6 bases). Trimming took off 0 bases at V and 4 bases at J, with 24 bases between the two ends. The CDR3 length is 19 residues. The germline CDR1 and CDR2 sequences are MNHNS and SASEGT. The CDR3 bases are TGTGCCAGCAGTGAAGCAGTTCCAGGGGTGGTTTTTAGTTTCACTGAAGCTTTCTTT. Translation gives CASSEAVPGVVFSFTEAFF.

CDR3 sequence (DNA): TGCAGTGCTAGATCCGGTATGACAGGGTACACTGAAGCTTTCTTT. Residues: CSARSGMTGYTEAFF. The chain joins TRBV20-1 to TRBJ1-1; TRBD1 matches at 7 bases. This CDR3 comprises 15 residues. CDR1 DFQATT and CDR2 SNEGSKA come from the germline V gene (reference sequence). Trimming at V came to 2 bases and at J to 3 bases, leaving 9 bases not matched to a gene.

In its sample, this clonotype was seen once. The J gene is TRBJ2-1, the V gene TRBV20-1; 8 bases map to TRBD2. From germline, CDR1 is DFQATT and CDR2 SNEGSKA (reference sequence). Trimming removed 4 bases from V and 4 bases from J; junction bases left unmatched: 6. The CDR3 runs to 14 residues. The chain's CDR3 is CSAIGLAQYNEQFF. The CDR3 bases are TGCAGTGCTATCGGACTAGCACAGTACAATGAGCAGTTCTTC.

CDR3 amino acids: CSVAGATEAFF. The CDR3 coding sequence is TGCAGCGTTGCAGGGGCTACTGAAGCTTTCTTT. The chain links TRBV29-1 to TRBJ1-1; D may be TRBD1 (6 bases). V was shortened by 4 bases and J by 5 bases, with 8 bases between the two germline ends. The CDR3 is 11 residues long. Germline-derived CDR1 and CDR2 are SQVTM and ANQGSEA.

This chain connects TRBV20-1 to TRBJ2-3; a weak D match, TRBD1 (6 bases). The V end was cut by 1 base, the J end by 5 bases, with 10 bases between. The length of the CDR3 is 13 residues. The germline CDR1 and CDR2 sequences are DFQATT and SNEGSKA (reference sequence). The CDR3 loop reads CSARARGGDTQYF. Written as DNA, the CDR3 is TGCAGTGCTAGAGCTCGAGGGGGAGATACGCAGTATTTT.

This clonotype was detected only a few times. The CDR3: CASSLTPQETQYF. Written as DNA, the CDR3 is TGTGCCAGCTCACTCACACCGCAAGAGACCCAGTACTTC. This chain links TRBV7-3 with TRBJ2-5; D not certain. V was cut by 8 bases and J by 2 bases, with 12 bases left in between. The CDR3 length is 13 residues. Germline values: CDR1 SGHTA, CDR2 FQGTGA.

The V call is TRBV15, the J call TRBJ2-3, with D perhaps TRBD1 or TRBD2 (5 bases each). V was cut by 5 bases and J by 2 bases, with 11 bases left in between. This CDR3 spans 14 amino acids. Germline CDR1 is LNHNV and CDR2 is YYDKDF (reference sequence). The CDR3 is CATSYPGPTDTQYF. The CDR3, as DNA: TGTGCCACCAGCTACCCGGGACCCACAGATACGCAGTATTTT.

CDR3 DNA: TGTGCCAGCAGCTTAGGCCACCCCTCCGGGACAACGGAGACCCAGTACTTC. Its translation is CASSLGHPSGTTETQYF. The V gene is TRBV7-9, the J gene TRBJ2-5; a possible D gene is TRBD1 (6 bases). Trimming removed 1 base at V and 5 bases at J, with 20 bases between. In germline, CDR1 is SEHNR, CDR2 FQNEAQ (reference sequence). The CDR3 runs 17 residues.

The V call is TRBV18, the J call TRBJ1-5; D gene unclear. V lost 2 bases, J lost 9 bases, and 11 bases lay in between. The CDR3 is made up of 13 amino acids. The germline CDR1 and CDR2 sequences are KGHSH and LQKENI. The CDR3: CASSPEVLRPQHF. The CDR3 DNA follows: TGTGCCAGCTCACCAGAAGTGCTTCGGCCCCAGCATTTT.

The chain joins TRBV5-1 to TRBJ2-3, with 10 bases that match TRBD2. Germline assignment: CDR1 SGHRS and CDR2 YFSETQ. The length of the CDR3 is 14 residues. The V segment lost 6 bases and the J segment 3 bases; nucleotides outside the gene matches: 4. The CDR3 region has the DNA TGCGCCAGCATGTGGACTAGCGGTACAGATACGCAGTATTTT. Protein sequence: CASMWTSGTDTQYF.

The gene calls are TRBV20-1 and TRBJ2-3, with TRBD1 matching 9 bases. The CDR3 has 13 amino acids. CDR1 is DFQATT, CDR2 SNEGSKA, per germline (reference sequence). V lost 6 bases and J lost 4; bases outside the gene matches: 5. The DNA for the CDR3 is TGCAGTGCCCAGGACAGGGGCCCAGATACGCAGTATTTT. As protein: CSAQDRGPDTQYF.

Comments on this clonotype: Relative to the germline gene, one junction end is altered; a read error may explain this. The rearrangement uses TRBV4-1 and TRBJ1-2; unclear D gene. CDR3 length equals 14 residues. Per the germline V gene, CDR1 is MGHRA and CDR2 is YSYEKL. The CDR3 reads CASSQSIENYGYTF. The CDR3 nucleotides are TGCGCCAGCAGCCAAAGTATCGAAAACTACGGCTACACCTTC.

The V call is TRBV9, the J call TRBJ2-1, with 11 bases matching TRBD1. V was clipped by 3 bases and J by 10 bases; unmatched bases: 3. In germline, CDR1 is SGDLS, CDR2 YYNGEE. The CDR3 sequence is 13 residues long. The CDR3 sequence: CASSGTGGEEQFF. The CDR3 DNA reads as TGTGCCAGCAGCGGGACAGGGGGCGAAGAGCAGTTCTTC.

The chain is built from TRBV29-1 and TRBJ2-1, with D hard to call. Germline V gene sequence: CDR1 SQVTM, CDR2 ANQGSEA. Trimming cost V 5 bases and J 2 bases, with 16 bases left between them. The CDR3 has 15 residues. CDR3 loop: CSVLVARSPYNEQFF. CDR3 coding DNA: TGCAGCGTTCTTGTAGCCCGGTCCCCCTACAATGAGCAGTTCTTC.

The rearrangement uses TRBV25-1 and TRBJ2-4, with a weak D call TRBD2 (6 bases). The DNA end is a closer match to TRBJ2-7, so the J assignment may be wrong. CDR1 and CDR2 (germline): MGHDK, SYGVNS. CDR3 length equals 11 residues. The CDR3 sequence: CATARRGEQYF. The DNA for the CDR3 is TGTGCCACCGCGCGGCGGGGCGAGCAGTACTTC.

The V call is TRBV6-5, the J call TRBJ1-1, with D unclear. The CDR3 spans 13 residues. The V gene's germline CDR1 is MNHEY and CDR2 SVGAGI. Trimming cost V 0 bases and J 8 bases, with 10 bases left between them. The CDR3 sequence: CASSYSRTEEAFF. In nucleotides, the CDR3 is TGTGCCAGCAGTTACTCGAGAACAGAAGAAGCTTTCTTT.

This clonotype occurred a few times. The V and J genes are TRBV5-5 and TRBJ2-1; 10 bases fit TRBD2. Losses at the gene ends were 5 bases for V and 14 bases for J; bases not matched to a gene: 7. Looked up from germline, CDR1 is SGHKS and CDR2 is YYEKEE (reference sequence). This CDR3 comprises 12 residues. The DNA for the CDR3 is TGTGCCAGCAGAGCCAGCGGGAGGGCCGAGTTCTTC. Its protein product is CASRASGRAEFF.

The table lists this clonotype with a few counts. The gene calls are TRBV29-1 and TRBJ2-7; the match to TRBD2 covers 9 bases. This CDR3 has 15 residues. CDR1 is SQVTM and CDR2 is ANQGSEA in the germline V gene. After removal of 3 bases from V and 0 bases from J, the junction contained 6 bases not matched to a gene. The CDR3 here is CSVDRKRGDSYEQYF. The CDR3 nucleotides read TGCAGCGTTGATCGGAAGCGGGGGGACTCCTACGAGCAGTACTTC.